Sequencing of this T cell receptor (beta chain) was carried out in a study of OX40 agonist ivuxolimab in advanced cancers. Sequenced by immunoSEQ multiplex PCR; TCRdb stores in-frame clones only, minus some. The table lists under 85,000 clones, around 94% of them singletons. Germline loops: CDR1 SGHKS, CDR2 YYEKEE (reference sequence). Losses at the gene ends were 9 bases for V and 4 bases for J; bases not matched to a gene: 10. This CDR3 is built from 14 residues. The chain has TRBV5-5 and TRBJ2-5; 9 nucleotides line up with TRBD1. The clonotype comes from an adult with an advanced solid tumor such as melanoma, head and neck, liver or kidney cancer. This sample comprised CD4+ or CD8+ T cells sorted from blood, obtained in a trial of the OX40 agonist ivuxolimab. In DNA form, the CDR3 reads TGTGCCAAAAAACTAGGGACAGGGAGAGAGACCCAGTACTTC. It specifies CAKKLGTGRETQYF.